One sample yielded the 5 T cell receptor beta chains listed below, sequenced in a study of blood T cells in healthy people across ages. A second PCR of roughly 7 to 11 cycles used a sample-barcoded 5' primer and a J-beta primer mix. TCRdb fed the 5' RACE reads into MiXCR, producing one record per CDR3 protein. Seen here are 600,000 to 1,000,000 distinct CDR3 sequences, 58% observed once, and the top ten hold around 22%. The sequenced sample was blood. Receptor source: a man aged 25 to 40 in good health.

The chain's CDR3 is CSTPRTGGDGYTF. CDR3 sequence (DNA): TGCAGCACGCCACGGACAGGGGGTGATGGCTACACCTTC. The chain carries TRBV29-1 and TRBJ1-2; the match to TRBD1 covers 10 bases. CDR1 is SQVTM, CDR2 ANQGSEA, per germline. This CDR3 contains 13 residues. The ends lost 8 bases at V and 6 bases at J; junction bases unmatched: 9.

This clonotype was observed once. The chain carries TRBV10-3 and TRBJ2-1; D is uncertain. Trimming took 0 bases from V and 5 from J, leaving 14 bases between them. The CDR3 loop spans 16 amino acids. Germline V gene sequence: CDR1 ENHRY, CDR2 SYGVKD. For the CDR3, the DNA is TGTGCCATCAGTGAGTCTAAGGGTAAGGTAGACAATGAGCAGTTCTTC. This translates into CAISESKGKVDNEQFF.

The J gene is TRBJ2-5, the V gene TRBV3-1; TRBD2 might be the D (6 bases). Germline V CDR1 and CDR2: LGHDT, YNNKEL (reference sequence). The ends were cut back, 1 base at V and 2 bases at J, with 14 bases in the middle. The CDR3 consists of 16 residues. The CDR3 sequence is CASSQALAMNQETQYF. The CDR3 DNA is TGTGCCAGCAGCCAAGCCCTAGCGATGAATCAAGAGACCCAGTACTTC.

The chain uses TRBV20-1 and TRBJ2-4, with 8 positions matching TRBD2. The germline CDR1 and CDR2 sequences are DFQATT and SNEGSKA (reference sequence). The CDR3 consists of 14 residues. The junction had 13 bases not matched to a gene; V was cut back by 2 bases and J by 13 bases. CDR3 sequence (DNA): TGCAGTGCTAGACAGGGGTGGGCGGGAGGAGAGCAGTACTTC. Translation gives CSARQGWAGGEQYF.

This chain uses TRBV20-1 with TRBJ1-1, with D perhaps TRBD1 (5 bases). The CDR3 is 13 residues long. V dropped 6 bases and J dropped 5 bases, with 16 bases sitting between them. CDR1 is DFQATT and CDR2 is SNEGSKA in the germline V gene (reference sequence). CDR3 nucleotide sequence: TGCAGTGCCAGGGCGGGGGGTGTAACTGAAGCTTTCTTT. Its translation is CSARAGGVTEAFF.